This entry describes one T cell receptor (beta chain). What it binds is unknown. The germline V and J ends were trimmed by 5 bases and 4 bases, with 8 bases remaining between them. This CDR3 spans 12 amino acids. Germline CDR1 reads MNHEY; CDR2 reads SMNVEV (reference sequence). Blood genomic DNA input for TRB amplification was about 250-550 ng. This sample stems from a study of T and B cells in COVID-19 patients. About the research overall: Comorbidities linked to unfavorable COVID-19 outcome were present in about 90% of the roughly 20 active-infection patients.

BIOMED2 TRB-A/B primer pools were used in multiplex TRB PCR. TCRdb passed the multiplex PCR reads through MiXCR, listing each CDR3 protein once. The sample records 15,000 to 20,000 distinct CDR3 sequences, 36% being singletons. Regarding the study as a whole: Highly clonal in active COVID-19, TRB repertoires exceeded healthy-donor diversity and richness at recovery.

The chain recombines TRBV27 with TRBJ1-2; D unclear. The clonotype was recovered from a human donor with active COVID-19. Material for sequencing was blood. In DNA, the CDR3 is TGTGCCAGCAGTCCGGGAGGCTATGGCTACACCTTC. Translated, it gives CASSPGGYGYTF.